This entry is about one T cell receptor beta chain. Its antigen remains unidentified. No per-base quality is available; no much larger clone lies one base away. Other DNA sequences from this sample encode an identical CDR3 as well. This sample was taken from a study of somatic mutations in cytotoxic T cells in rheumatoid arthritis (dated by TCRdb to 2015 to 2018). About the study as a whole: Patient peripheral blood (approximately 30 ml EDTA) was drawn right after diagnosis and before any treatment started. Some T-cell populations stained with V beta antibodies were sorted by flow on a FACSAria II or Sony SH800 to nearly 100% purity, with sorted V beta1+ cells additionally subjected to TCRB sequencing. In newly diagnosed rheumatoid arthritis without treatment, the study examined if expanded CD8+ T-cell clones harbor somatic mutations, relying on TCRB deep sequencing to characterize clonality. For 60 or so rheumatoid arthritis patients and 20 or so healthy controls, TCRB deep sequencing was carried out. Median age was essentially the same in the patient group and the control group.

TCRB CDR3 sequencing used the immunoSEQ assay on genomic DNA. The original pipeline was this. Patient CD8+ clones larger than 1% were compared against published virus-specific TCRB sequences, and only a few matched. Only productive TCRB rearrangements were included in the analyses. Clonality was expressed as a Shannon entropy-based productive clonality index, with each clone defined by a unique TCRB CDR3 sequence. To calculate repertoire overlap between two samples, the template counts of each clone were considered relative to each sample's total templates. A correlation with a Spearman r of around 0.6 was found between V-gene usage by flow cytometry and V-gene usage by TCRB sequencing. TCRdb stores this immuneACCESS table with in-frame sequences only. Part of the clones is absent; in the studies checked, under half of the shortfall reflects unresolved V genes, and no reason is known for the rest. V and J calls and clone size are those listed in that table; D and trimming were worked out from the DNA. The sample has about 20,000 clones on record, approximately 81% of them singletons. Jointly, the top ten make up around 7% of the sample.

CD4+ and CD8+ cells were isolated by positive magnetic bead selection on an AutoMACS, and purity was checked by flow cytometry. A TCR V beta antibody panel was used in flow cytometry to screen first for clonal expansions, which were then characterized by TCRB deep sequencing of sorted CD8+ fractions. Peripheral blood mononuclear cells were isolated by Ficoll-Paque PLUS density gradient separation. Nucleospin Tissue or Tissue XS kits were used to extract DNA from CD4-enriched, CD8-enriched or PBMC samples, and a Qubit 2.0 fluorometer was used for quantification. The paper as a whole reports these results and caveats: In patients, CD8+ clonality rose with age (Spearman r of about 0.53), which was not the case in healthy controls. The expanded CD8+ clones had unknown antigen targets, and not appearing in virus-specific databases did not rule out that they were virus-specific. The largest CD8+ clone made up more than 20% of CD8+ cells in about an eighth of the roughly 60 patients, and blood and synovial fluid shared several identical CD8+ TCRB sequences. CD8+ T-cell clonality did not differ significantly between rheumatoid arthritis patients and age-matched healthy controls.

Sequences were obtained from CD8+ T cells sorted from blood. The sequence derives from a woman aged 40-49 years with rheumatoid arthritis.

Read as DNA, the sequence is TGTGCCAGCAGTTTAGGTCTAGCCTACAATGAGCAGTTCTTC. It specifies CASSLGLAYNEQFF. The chain is assembled from TRBV27 and TRBJ2-1; the D gene is not confidently resolved. The germline V gene (reference sequence) gives CDR1 as MNHEY and CDR2 as SMNVEV. From the cysteine through the phenylalanine, the CDR3 covers 14 amino acids. Only CDR3 DNA remains: 42 bases, in frame from the first base. V is shortened by 2 bases, J by 2 bases, and the region joining them spans 7 bases.